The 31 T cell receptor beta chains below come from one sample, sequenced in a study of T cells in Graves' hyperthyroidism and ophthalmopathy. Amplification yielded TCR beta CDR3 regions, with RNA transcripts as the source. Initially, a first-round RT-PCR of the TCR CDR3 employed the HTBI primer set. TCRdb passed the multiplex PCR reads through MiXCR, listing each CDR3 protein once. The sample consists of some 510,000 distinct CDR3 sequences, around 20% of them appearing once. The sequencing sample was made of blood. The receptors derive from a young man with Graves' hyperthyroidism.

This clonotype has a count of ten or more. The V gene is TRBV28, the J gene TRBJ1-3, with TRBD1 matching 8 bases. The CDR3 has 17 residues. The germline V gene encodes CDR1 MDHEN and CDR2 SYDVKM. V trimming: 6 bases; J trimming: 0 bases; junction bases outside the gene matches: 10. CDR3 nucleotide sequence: TGTGCCAGCAGCAACCGGGACAGGCCTTTCTCTGGAAACACCATATATTTT. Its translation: CASSNRDRPFSGNTIYF.

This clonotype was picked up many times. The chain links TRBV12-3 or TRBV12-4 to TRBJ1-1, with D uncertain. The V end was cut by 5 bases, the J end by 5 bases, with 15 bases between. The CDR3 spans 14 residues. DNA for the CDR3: TGTGCCAGCAGTCCCCCCGCGGGGTGGACTGAAGCTTTCTTT. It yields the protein CASSPPAGWTEAFF.

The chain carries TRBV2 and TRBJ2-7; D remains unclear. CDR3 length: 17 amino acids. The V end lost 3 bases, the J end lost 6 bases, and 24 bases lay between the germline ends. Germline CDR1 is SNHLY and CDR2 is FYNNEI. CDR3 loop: CASSDYPISVKVGEQYF. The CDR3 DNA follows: TGTGCCAGCAGTGATTACCCCATCAGCGTAAAGGTAGGCGAGCAGTACTTC.

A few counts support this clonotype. The CDR3 loop reads CASSFSGQVPSEQYF. In nucleotides, the CDR3 is TGTGCCAGCAGTTTTTCGGGACAGGTCCCCTCCGAGCAGTACTTC. This sequence joins TRBV6-5 and TRBJ2-7, with 8 bases lining up with TRBD1. After removal of 4 bases from V and 6 bases from J, the junction contained 11 bases not matched to a gene. The CDR3 consists of 15 residues. CDR1 and CDR2 from the germline V gene are MNHEY and SVGAGI.

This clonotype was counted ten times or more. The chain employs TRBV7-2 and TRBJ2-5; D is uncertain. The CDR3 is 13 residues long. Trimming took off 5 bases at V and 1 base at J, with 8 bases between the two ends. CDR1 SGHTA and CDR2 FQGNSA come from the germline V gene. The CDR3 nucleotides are TGTGCCAGCAGCCTATTAGGCCAAGAGACCCAGTACTTC. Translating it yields CASSLLGQETQYF.

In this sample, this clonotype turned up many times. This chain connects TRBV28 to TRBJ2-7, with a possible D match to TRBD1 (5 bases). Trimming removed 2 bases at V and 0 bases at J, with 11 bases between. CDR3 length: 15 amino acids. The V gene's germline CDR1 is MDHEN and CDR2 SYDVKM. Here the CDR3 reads CASSLQGMDSYEQYF. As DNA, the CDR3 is TGTGCCAGCAGTTTACAGGGAATGGACTCCTACGAGCAGTACTTC.

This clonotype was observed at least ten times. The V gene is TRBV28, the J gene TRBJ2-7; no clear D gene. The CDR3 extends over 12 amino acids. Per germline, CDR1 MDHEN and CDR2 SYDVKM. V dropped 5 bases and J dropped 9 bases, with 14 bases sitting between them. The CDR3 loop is CASSPRHVGQYF. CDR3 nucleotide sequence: TGTGCCAGCAGTCCCCGACACGTGGGGCAGTACTTC.

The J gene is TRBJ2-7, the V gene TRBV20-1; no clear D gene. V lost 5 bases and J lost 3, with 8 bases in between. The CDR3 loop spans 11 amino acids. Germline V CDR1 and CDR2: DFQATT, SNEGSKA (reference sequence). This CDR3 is CSASPDYEQYF. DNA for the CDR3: TGCAGTGCTTCACCGGACTACGAGCAGTACTTC.

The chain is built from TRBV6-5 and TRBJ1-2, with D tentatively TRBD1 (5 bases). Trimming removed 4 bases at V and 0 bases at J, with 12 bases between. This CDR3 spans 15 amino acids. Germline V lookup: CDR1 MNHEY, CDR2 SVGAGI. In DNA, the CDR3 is TGTGCCAGCAGTTTCGACAGCCTCACTAACTATGGCTACACCTTC. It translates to CASSFDSLTNYGYTF.

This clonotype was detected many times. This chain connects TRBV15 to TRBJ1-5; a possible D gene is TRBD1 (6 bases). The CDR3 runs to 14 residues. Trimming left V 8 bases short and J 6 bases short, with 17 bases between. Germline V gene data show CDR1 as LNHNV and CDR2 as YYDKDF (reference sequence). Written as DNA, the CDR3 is TGTGCCACCCGAGGCCCAGGGGAAAGTCAGCCCCAGCATTTT. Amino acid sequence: CATRGPGESQPQHF.

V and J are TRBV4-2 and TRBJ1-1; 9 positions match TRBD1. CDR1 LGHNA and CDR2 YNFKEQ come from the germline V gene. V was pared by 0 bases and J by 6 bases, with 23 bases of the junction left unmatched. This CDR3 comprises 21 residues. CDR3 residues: CASSQDGRDRVIGRATPEAFF. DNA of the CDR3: TGTGCCAGCAGCCAAGATGGCAGGGACAGGGTGATTGGGCGGGCCACTCCTGAAGCTTTCTTT.

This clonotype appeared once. The CDR3 coding sequence is TGTGCCAGCAGTTTCCTGCAAACAGGGGGCTTCACTGAAGCTTTCTTT. Residues: CASSFLQTGGFTEAFF. This chain connects TRBV12-3 or TRBV12-4 to TRBJ1-1, with 9 bases aligning to TRBD1. V was pared by 3 bases and J by 4 bases, with 9 bases of the junction left unmatched. The length of the CDR3 is 16 residues.

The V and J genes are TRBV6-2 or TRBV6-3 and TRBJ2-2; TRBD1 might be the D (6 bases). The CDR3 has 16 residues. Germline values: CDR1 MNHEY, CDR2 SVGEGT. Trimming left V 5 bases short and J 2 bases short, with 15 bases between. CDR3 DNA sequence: TGTGCCAGCAGTCGTGCCGGGACAAGAAACACCGGGGAGCTGTTTTTT. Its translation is CASSRAGTRNTGELFF.

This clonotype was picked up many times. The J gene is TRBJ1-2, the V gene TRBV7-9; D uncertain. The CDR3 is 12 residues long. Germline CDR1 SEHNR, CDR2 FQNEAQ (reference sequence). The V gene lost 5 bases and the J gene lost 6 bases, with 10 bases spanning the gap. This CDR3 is CASSPREDGYTF. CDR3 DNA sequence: TGTGCCAGCAGCCCCCGCGAGGATGGCTACACCTTC.

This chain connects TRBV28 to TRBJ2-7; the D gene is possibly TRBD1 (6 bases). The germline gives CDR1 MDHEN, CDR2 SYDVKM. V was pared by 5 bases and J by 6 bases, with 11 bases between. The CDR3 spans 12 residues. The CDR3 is CASSPPGAEQYF. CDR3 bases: TGTGCCAGCAGTCCCCCAGGGGCCGAGCAGTACTTC. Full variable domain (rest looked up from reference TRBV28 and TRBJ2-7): DVKVTQSSRYLVKRTGEKVFLECVQDMDHENMFWYRQDPGLGLRLIYFSYDVKMKEKGDIPEGYSVSREKKERFSLILESASTNQTSMYLCASSPPGAEQYFGPGTRLTVT.

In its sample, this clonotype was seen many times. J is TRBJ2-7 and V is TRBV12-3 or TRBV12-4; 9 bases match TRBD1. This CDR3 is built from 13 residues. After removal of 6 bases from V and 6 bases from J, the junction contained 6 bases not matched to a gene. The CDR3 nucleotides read TGTGCCAGCAGACGCGACAGGGGGTCCGAGCAGTACTTC. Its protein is CASRRDRGSEQYF.

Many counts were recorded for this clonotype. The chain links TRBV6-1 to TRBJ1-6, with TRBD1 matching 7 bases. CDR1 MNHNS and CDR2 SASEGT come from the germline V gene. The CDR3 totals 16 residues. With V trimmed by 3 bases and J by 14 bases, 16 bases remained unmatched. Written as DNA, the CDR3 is TGTGCCAGCAGTGATAATTGGTCAGGGGGATCCAAGTCCCTCCACTTT. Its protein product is CASSDNWSGGSKSLHF.

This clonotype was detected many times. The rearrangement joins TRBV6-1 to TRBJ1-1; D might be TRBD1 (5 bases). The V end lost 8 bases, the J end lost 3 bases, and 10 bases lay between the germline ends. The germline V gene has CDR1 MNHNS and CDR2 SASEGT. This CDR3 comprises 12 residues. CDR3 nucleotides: TGTGCCAGCGGGGACGATGACACTGAAGCTTTCTTT. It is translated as CASGDDDTEAFF.

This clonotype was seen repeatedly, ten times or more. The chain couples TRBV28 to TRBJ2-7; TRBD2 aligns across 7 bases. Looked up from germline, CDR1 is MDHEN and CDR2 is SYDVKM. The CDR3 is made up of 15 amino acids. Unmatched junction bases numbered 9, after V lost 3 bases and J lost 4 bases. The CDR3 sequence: CASSFHGGGVYEQYF. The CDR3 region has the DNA TGTGCCAGCAGTTTTCATGGGGGGGGTGTTTACGAGCAGTACTTC.

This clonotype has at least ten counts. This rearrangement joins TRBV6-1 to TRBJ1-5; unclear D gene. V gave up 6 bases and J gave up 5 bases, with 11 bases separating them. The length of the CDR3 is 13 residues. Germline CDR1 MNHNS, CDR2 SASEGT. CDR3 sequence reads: CASRLAIHQPQHF. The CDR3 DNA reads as TGTGCCAGCAGGCTCGCAATCCATCAGCCCCAGCATTTT.

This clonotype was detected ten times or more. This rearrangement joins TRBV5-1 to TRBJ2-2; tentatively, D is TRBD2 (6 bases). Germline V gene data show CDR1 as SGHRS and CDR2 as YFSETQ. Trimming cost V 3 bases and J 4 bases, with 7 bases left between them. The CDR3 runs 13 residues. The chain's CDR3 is CASSWGGTGELFF. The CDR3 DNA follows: TGCGCCAGCAGCTGGGGAGGCACCGGGGAGCTGTTTTTT.

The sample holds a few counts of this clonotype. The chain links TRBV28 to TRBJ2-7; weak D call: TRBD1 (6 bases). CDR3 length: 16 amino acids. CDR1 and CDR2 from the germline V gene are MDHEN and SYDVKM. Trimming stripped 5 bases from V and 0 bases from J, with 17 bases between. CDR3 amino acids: CASSLTSGTYSYEQYF. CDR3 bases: TGTGCCAGCAGTCTTACGTCCGGGACATACTCCTACGAGCAGTACTTC. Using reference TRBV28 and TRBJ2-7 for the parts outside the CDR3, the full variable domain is DVKVTQSSRYLVKRTGEKVFLECVQDMDHENMFWYRQDPGLGLRLIYFSYDVKMKEKGDIPEGYSVSREKKERFSLILESASTNQTSMYLCASSLTSGTYSYEQYFGPGTRLTVT.

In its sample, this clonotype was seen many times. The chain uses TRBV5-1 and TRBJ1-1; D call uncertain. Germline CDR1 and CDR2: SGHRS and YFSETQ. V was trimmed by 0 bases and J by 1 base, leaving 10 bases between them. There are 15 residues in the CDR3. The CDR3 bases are TGCGCCAGCAGCTTGGCCGATCGACCGAACACTGAAGCTTTCTTT. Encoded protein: CASSLADRPNTEAFF.

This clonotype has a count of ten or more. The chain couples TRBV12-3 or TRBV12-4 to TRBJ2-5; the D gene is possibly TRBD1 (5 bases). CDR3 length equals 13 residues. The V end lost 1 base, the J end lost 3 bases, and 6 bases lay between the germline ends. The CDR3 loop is CASSLGTKETQYF. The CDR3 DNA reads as TGTGCCAGCAGTTTAGGGACAAAAGAGACCCAGTACTTC.

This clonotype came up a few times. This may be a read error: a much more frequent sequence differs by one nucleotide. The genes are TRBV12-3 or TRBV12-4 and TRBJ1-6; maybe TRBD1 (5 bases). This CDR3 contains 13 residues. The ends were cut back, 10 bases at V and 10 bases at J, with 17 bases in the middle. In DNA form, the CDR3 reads TGTGCCAACAAGTCAGGGATTGGCTCACCCCTCCACTTT. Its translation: CANKSGIGSPLHF.

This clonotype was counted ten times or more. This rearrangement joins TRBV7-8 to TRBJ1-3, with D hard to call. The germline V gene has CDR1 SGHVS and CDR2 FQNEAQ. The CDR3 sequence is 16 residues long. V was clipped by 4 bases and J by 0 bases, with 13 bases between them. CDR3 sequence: CASSYGPGFSGNTIYF. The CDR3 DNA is TGTGCCAGCAGCTATGGCCCTGGTTTCTCTGGAAACACCATATATTTT.

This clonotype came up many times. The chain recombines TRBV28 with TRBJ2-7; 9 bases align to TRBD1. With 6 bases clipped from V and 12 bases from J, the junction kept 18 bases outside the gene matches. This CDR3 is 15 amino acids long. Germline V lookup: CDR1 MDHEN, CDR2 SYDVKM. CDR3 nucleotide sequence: TGTGCCAGCAGCGGTCAGCGGGACAGGGTTTTAGGCACGTACTTC. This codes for CASSGQRDRVLGTYF.

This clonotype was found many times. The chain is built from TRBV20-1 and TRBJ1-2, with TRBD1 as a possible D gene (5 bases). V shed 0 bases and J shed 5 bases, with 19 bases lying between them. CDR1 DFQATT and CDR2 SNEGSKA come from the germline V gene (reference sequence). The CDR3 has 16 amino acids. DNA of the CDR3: TGCAGTGCTAGAGATGCGCATTCGGGGCGTTCATATGGCTACACCTTC. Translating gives CSARDAHSGRSYGYTF.

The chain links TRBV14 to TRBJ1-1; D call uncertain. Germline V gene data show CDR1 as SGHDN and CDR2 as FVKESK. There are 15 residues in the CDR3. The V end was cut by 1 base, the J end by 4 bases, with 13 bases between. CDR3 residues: CASSQGSPTSTEAFF. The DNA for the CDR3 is TGTGCCAGCAGCCAAGGGTCCCCGACGAGCACTGAAGCTTTCTTT.

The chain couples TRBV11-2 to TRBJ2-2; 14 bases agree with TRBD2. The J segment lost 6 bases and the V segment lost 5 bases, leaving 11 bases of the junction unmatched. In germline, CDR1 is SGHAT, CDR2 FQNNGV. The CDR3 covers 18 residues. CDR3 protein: CASSRGTSGGHKSGELFF. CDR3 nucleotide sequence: TGTGCCAGCAGCCGTGGGACTAGCGGGGGTCACAAGTCCGGGGAGCTGTTTTTT.

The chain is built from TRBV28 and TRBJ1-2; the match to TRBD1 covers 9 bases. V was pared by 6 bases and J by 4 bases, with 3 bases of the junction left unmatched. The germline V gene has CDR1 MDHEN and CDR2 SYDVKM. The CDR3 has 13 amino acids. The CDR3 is CASRSGQGYGYTF. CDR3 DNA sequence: TGTGCCAGCAGATCGGGACAGGGCTATGGCTACACCTTC.